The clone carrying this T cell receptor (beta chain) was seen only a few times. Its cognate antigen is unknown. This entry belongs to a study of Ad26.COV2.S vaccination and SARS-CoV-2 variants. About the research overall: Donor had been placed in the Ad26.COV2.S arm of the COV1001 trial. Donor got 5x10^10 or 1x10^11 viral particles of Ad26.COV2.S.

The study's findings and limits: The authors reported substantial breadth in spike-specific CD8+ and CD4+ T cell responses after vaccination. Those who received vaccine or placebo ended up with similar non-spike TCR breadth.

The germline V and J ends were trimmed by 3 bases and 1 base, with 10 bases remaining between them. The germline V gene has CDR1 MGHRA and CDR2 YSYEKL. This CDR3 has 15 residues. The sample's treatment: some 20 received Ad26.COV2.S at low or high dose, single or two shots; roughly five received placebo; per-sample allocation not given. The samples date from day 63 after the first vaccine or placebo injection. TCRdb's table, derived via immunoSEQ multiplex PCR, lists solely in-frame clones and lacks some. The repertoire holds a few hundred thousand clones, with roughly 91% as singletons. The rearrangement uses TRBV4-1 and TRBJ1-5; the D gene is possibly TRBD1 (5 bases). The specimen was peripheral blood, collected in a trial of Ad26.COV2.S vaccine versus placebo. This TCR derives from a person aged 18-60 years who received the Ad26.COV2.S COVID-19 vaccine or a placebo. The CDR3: CASSHYRDSNQPQHF. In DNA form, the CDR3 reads TGCGCCAGCAGCCACTACCGGGACAGCAATCAGCCCCAGCATTTT.